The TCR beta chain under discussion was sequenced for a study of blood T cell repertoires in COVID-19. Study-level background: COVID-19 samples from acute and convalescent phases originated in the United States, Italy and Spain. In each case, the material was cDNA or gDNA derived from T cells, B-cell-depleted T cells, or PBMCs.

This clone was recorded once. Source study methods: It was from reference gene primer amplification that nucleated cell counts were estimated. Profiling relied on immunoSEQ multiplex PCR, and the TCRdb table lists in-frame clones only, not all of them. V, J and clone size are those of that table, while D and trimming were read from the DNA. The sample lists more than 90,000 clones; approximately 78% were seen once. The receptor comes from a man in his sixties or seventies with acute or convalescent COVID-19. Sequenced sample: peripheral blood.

CDR3: CASSSHSGRGGEQFF. Written as DNA, the CDR3 is TGTGCCAGCAGCTCCCATAGCGGGAGGGGCGGTGAGCAGTTCTTC. V usage is TRBV11-2 and J usage is TRBJ2-1, with TRBD2 matching over 11 bases. Germline V gene data show CDR1 as SGHAT and CDR2 as FQNNGV. Trimming at V came to 4 bases and at J to 9 bases, leaving 8 bases not matched to a gene. The CDR3 spans 15 residues.